The source of this T cell receptor beta chain is a study of radiotherapy plus CTLA-4 blockade in lung cancer. Study overall: Patients showed objective responses in 18% of cases, and disease control was achieved by 30% to 35%.

Patients in the study, people with chemo-refractory metastatic non-small-cell lung cancer, received focal radiation plus ipilimumab CTLA-4 blockade. CDR3 size: 13 residues. V gave up 6 bases and J gave up 4 bases; unmatched junction bases: 3. Germline CDR1 and CDR2: GTSNPN and SVGIG (reference sequence). Some clones are missing from TCRdb's copy, which holds only in-frame ones; the method was immunoSEQ multiplex PCR. The sample lists about 45,000 clones, roughly two thirds occurring once. General study results and limits: Interferon-beta and early blood T cell clone dynamics reportedly predicted response best. There was expansion of tumor-derived TCR clones in blood after radiotherapy plus ipilimumab.

Points on this clone: Its target is not known.

V gene TRBV30 combines with J gene TRBJ2-2, with TRBD1 matching over 9 bases. The clonotype comes from a human donor with non-small cell lung cancer who had a partial response to radiotherapy plus ipilimumab. The sample in question was peripheral blood, obtained from a patient treated with radiotherapy plus ipilimumab. In nucleotides, the CDR3 is TGTGCCTGTCAGGACAGGGGCACCGGGGAGCTGTTTTTT. It codes for CACQDRGTGELFF.